Listed below are T cell receptor beta chains from one sample, sequenced in a study of OX40 agonist ivuxolimab in advanced cancers. Clones were sequenced by immunoSEQ multiplex PCR, and TCRdb holds only the in-frame ones, with some missing. Here the sample spans some 66,000 clones, about 91% being singletons. This specimen consisted of CD4+ or CD8+ T cells sorted from blood, obtained in a trial of the OX40 agonist ivuxolimab. The receptors come from an adult with an advanced solid tumor such as melanoma, head and neck, liver or kidney cancer. Each CDR3 is given with its conserved first and last residue. D genes are given only for firm matches. Clone size is stated in some rows and not others, as once, few, many or a class when expanded.

j_gene: TRBJ2-3
d_gene: NA
abundance: NA
v_gene: TRBV7-8
CDR3aa: CASSQRGDSAGDTQYF
CDR3nt: TGTGCCAGCAGCCAAAGGGGGGACTCAGCAGGAGATACGCAGTATTTT

j_gene: TRBJ1-3
d_gene: TRBD1
abundance: once
v_gene: TRBV5-6
CDR3aa: CASSAGQGSGNTIYF
CDR3nt: TGTGCCAGCAGCGCCGGACAGGGTAGCGGAAACACCATATATTTT

j_gene: TRBJ2-3
d_gene: NA
abundance: NA
v_gene: TRBV2
CDR3aa: CASSVGNEADTQYF
CDR3nt: TGTGCCAGCAGTGTTGGGAACGAAGCAGATACGCAGTATTTT

j_gene: TRBJ1-5
d_gene: TRBD1
abundance: NA
v_gene: TRBV19
CDR3aa: CASSISDRAGYSNQPQHF
CDR3nt: TGTGCCAGTAGTATCTCGGACAGGGCTGGGTATAGCAATCAGCCCCAGCATTTT

j_gene: TRBJ2-3
d_gene: NA
abundance: NA
v_gene: TRBV19
CDR3aa: CASSIAWDGTDTQYF
CDR3nt: TGTGCCAGTAGTATAGCCTGGGACGGCACAGATACGCAGTATTTT

j_gene: TRBJ1-5
d_gene: NA
abundance: NA
v_gene: TRBV7-8
CDR3aa: CASSLYSGGGQPQHF
CDR3nt: TGTGCCAGCAGCTTATATAGCGGGGGCGGTCAGCCCCAGCATTTT

j_gene: TRBJ1-3
d_gene: TRBD1
abundance: NA
v_gene: TRBV28
CDR3aa: CASSLIRWTGAGNTIYF
CDR3nt: TGTGCCAGCAGTTTGATTCGGTGGACAGGCGCTGGAAACACCATATATTTT

j_gene: TRBJ2-2
d_gene: TRBD1
abundance: medium-sized
v_gene: TRBV7-3
CDR3aa: CASSPGTVGAGELFF
CDR3nt: TGTGCCAGCAGCCCCGGGACAGTCGGAGCCGGGGAGCTGTTTTTT

j_gene: TRBJ2-7
d_gene: NA
abundance: NA
v_gene: TRBV5-1
CDR3aa: CASSGGVTGTPSAEQYF
CDR3nt: TGCGCCAGCAGCGGGGGGGTCACCGGGACACCCAGCGCCGAGCAGTACTTC

j_gene: TRBJ1-2
d_gene: NA
abundance: NA
v_gene: TRBV9
CDR3aa: CASSVTGRTFDGYTF
CDR3nt: TGTGCCAGCAGCGTTACAGGGCGGACCTTCGATGGCTACACCTTC

j_gene: TRBJ1-1
d_gene: NA
abundance: once
v_gene: TRBV5-1
CDR3aa: CASSSDGKNTEAFF
CDR3nt: TGCGCCAGCAGCTCGGACGGGAAGAACACTGAAGCTTTCTTT

j_gene: TRBJ1-6
d_gene: NA
abundance: NA
v_gene: TRBV30
CDR3aa: CAWSPESRTYNSPLHF
CDR3nt: TGTGCCTGGAGCCCCGAGTCGCGCACTTATAATTCACCCCTCCACTTT